Presented here are 14 T cell receptor beta chains from one specimen sequenced in a study of identical twins. MiXCR, run by TCRdb on the 5' RACE reads, gives a single entry per CDR3 protein. The table includes 550,000 to 700,000 distinct CDR3 sequences, 21% detected once. Another study also made use of these data, one on T cells expressing NK-cell markers.

Input material: PBMCs. All receptors derive from a woman under 30 in good health.

This clonotype was counted ten times or more. J is TRBJ2-1 and V is TRBV10-3, with TRBD2 matching 11 bases. J gave up 4 bases and V 11 bases, and 7 bases lay outside the gene matches. CDR1 and CDR2 (germline): ENHRY, SYGVKD. This CDR3 has 14 residues. This CDR3 reads CASMRTSGYNEQFF. DNA of the CDR3: TGTGCCTCAATGAGGACTAGCGGGTACAATGAGCAGTTCTTC.

This clonotype was detected a few times. V is TRBV7-2 and J is TRBJ1-4; weak D call: TRBD1 (5 bases). In germline, CDR1 is SGHTA, CDR2 FQGNSA. CDR3 length: 13 residues. Trimming took 5 bases from V and 7 from J, leaving 11 bases between them. CDR3 in DNA: TGTGCCAGCAGCGCGGGGGTACGTGAAAAACTGTTTTTT. It specifies CASSAGVREKLFF. The variable domain in full, with the rest retrieved from reference TRBV7-2 and TRBJ1-4, is GAGVSQSPSNKVTEKGKDVELRCDPISGHTALYWYRQSLGQGLEFLIYFQGNSAPDKSGLPSDRFSAERTGGSVSTLTIQRTQQEDSAVYLCASSAGVREKLFFGSGTQLSVL.

This clonotype was detected many times. This chain connects TRBV20-1 to TRBJ2-1, with no clear D. With 6 bases removed from V and 6 bases from J, the gap between germline ends came to 9 bases. CDR3 size: 11 residues. CDR1 and CDR2 from the germline V gene are DFQATT and SNEGSKA (reference sequence). CDR3 amino acids: CSAITTNEQFF. The DNA of the CDR3 is TGCAGTGCGATCACGACCAATGAGCAGTTCTTC.

The V gene is TRBV2, the J gene TRBJ2-5; the D gene is possibly TRBD2 (5 bases). Germline V CDR1 and CDR2: SNHLY, FYNNEI. The germline V and J ends were trimmed by 7 bases and 0 bases, with 12 bases remaining between them. The CDR3 is made up of 14 amino acids. The CDR3 loop reads CASTITGNQETQYF. DNA for the CDR3: TGTGCCAGCACCATTACCGGGAACCAAGAGACCCAGTACTTC. Filled out from reference TRBV2 and TRBJ2-5, the complete variable domain reads EPEVTQTPSHQVTQMGQEVILRCVPISNHLYFYWYRQILGQKVEFLVSFYNNEISEKSEIFDDQFSVERPDGSNFTLKIRSTKLEDSAMYFCASTITGNQETQYFGPGTRLLVL.

This clonotype was recorded a few times. This chain joins TRBV4-3 and TRBJ2-7, with a tentative D call TRBD2 (6 bases). Germline lookup yields CDR1 LGHNA and CDR2 YSLEER. The CDR3 spans 15 residues. The ends were cut back, 0 bases at V and 4 bases at J, with 13 bases in the middle. CDR3 in amino acids: CASSQDLQGGYEQYF. The CDR3 nucleotides are TGCGCCAGCAGCCAAGATTTGCAGGGAGGTTACGAGCAGTACTTC.

This sequence joins TRBV2 and TRBJ2-6; no clear D gene. Germline lookup yields CDR1 SNHLY and CDR2 FYNNEI. CDR3 length: 13 residues. Trimming took off 6 bases at V and 2 bases at J, with 5 bases between the two ends. CDR3 loop: CASRAAGANVLTF. Written as DNA, the CDR3 is TGTGCCAGCAGGGCTGCTGGGGCCAACGTCCTGACTTTC.

The chain employs TRBV7-9 and TRBJ1-1; 7 bases fit TRBD1. The junction had 9 bases not matched to a gene; V was cut back by 8 bases and J by 3 bases. The V gene's germline CDR1 is SEHNR and CDR2 FQNEAQ (reference sequence). The CDR3 is 14 residues long. The CDR3: CASQDQGGDTEAFF. In nucleotides, the CDR3 is TGTGCCAGCCAAGACCAGGGGGGGGACACTGAAGCTTTCTTT.

The table lists this clonotype with a few counts. The CDR3 bases are TGTGCCACCAGCAGAGATGACGAGCCCCAGCATTTT. Amino acid sequence: CATSRDDEPQHF. This chain connects TRBV15 to TRBJ1-5, with no clear D. V was trimmed by 0 bases and J by 8 bases, leaving 5 bases between them. Per the germline V gene, CDR1 is LNHNV and CDR2 is YYDKDF (reference sequence). This CDR3 is built from 12 residues.

The chain couples TRBV3-1 to TRBJ2-3; unclear D gene. V was cut by 0 bases and J by 2 bases, with 6 bases left in between. This CDR3 has 14 residues. In germline, CDR1 is LGHDT, CDR2 YNNKEL (reference sequence). For the CDR3, the DNA is TGTGCCAGCAGCCAAGAACTGTACACAGATACGCAGTATTTT. The encoded protein is CASSQELYTDTQYF.

The chain combines TRBV9 with TRBJ1-1, with 7 bases matching TRBD1. CDR1 and CDR2 from the germline V gene are SGDLS and YYNGEE. This CDR3 region has 15 residues. The junction had 7 bases not matched to a gene; V was cut back by 0 bases and J by 5 bases. CDR3 residues: CASSVVPQGNTEAFF. For the CDR3, the DNA is TGTGCCAGCAGCGTAGTACCACAGGGGAATACTGAAGCTTTCTTT.

This clonotype was counted only a few times. This chain uses TRBV25-1 with TRBJ2-5, with 9 bases fitting TRBD2. CDR1 and CDR2 from the germline V gene are MGHDK and SYGVNS. J was trimmed by 5 bases and V by 1 base; bases with no gene match: 8. The CDR3 loop spans 16 amino acids. CDR3 nucleotides: TGTGCCAGCAGTGAATTCGCGGGAGGGTCGAGGGAGACCCAGTACTTC. It encodes CASSEFAGGSRETQYF.

Only a few counts were recorded for this clonotype. The rearrangement links TRBV27 to TRBJ2-7, with 7 bases fitting TRBD2. J gave up 0 bases and V 8 bases, and 4 bases lay outside the gene matches. Germline V gene sequence: CDR1 MNHEY, CDR2 SMNVEV (reference sequence). CDR3 length: 13 residues. In nucleotides, the CDR3 is TGTGCCAGCCGGGGGGTGAGCTCCTACGAGCAGTACTTC. Translated, it gives CASRGVSSYEQYF.

This clonotype showed up just a few times. V usage is TRBV3-1 and J usage is TRBJ2-7, with TRBD1 matching 10 bases. The J segment lost 1 base and the V segment lost 6 bases, leaving 0 bases of the junction unmatched. CDR1 LGHDT and CDR2 YNNKEL come from the germline V gene (reference sequence). The CDR3 sequence is 13 residues long. The CDR3 DNA sequence: TGTGCCAGCAGGGGACAGGGGTCCTACGAGCAGTACTTC. As protein: CASRGQGSYEQYF.

The genes are TRBV25-1 and TRBJ2-1, with 8 bases aligning to TRBD2. The CDR3 covers 16 residues. The germline CDR1 and CDR2 sequences are MGHDK and SYGVNS. The V segment lost 6 bases and the J segment 0 bases; nucleotides outside the gene matches: 7. CDR3: CASSSTSGDSYNEQFF. The CDR3 nucleotides read TGTGCCAGCAGCTCAACTAGCGGAGACTCCTACAATGAGCAGTTCTTC.